Shown below are 27 T cell receptor beta chains from a single sample sequenced in a study of cytomegalovirus exposure and HLA in healthy donors. A multiplex PCR was run with 60 Vbeta primers and 13 Jbeta primers. The table came from immunoSEQ multiplex PCR; TCRdb's copy has only in-frame clones and leaves some out. The sample consists of 90,000 to 100,000 clones, roughly three quarters of them appearing once. The sequenced sample consisted of PBMCs. The receptors stem from a female donor in good health and CMV-seronegative.

The chain links TRBV30 to TRBJ2-3; D might be TRBD1 (5 bases). The CDR3 runs to 16 residues. Germline CDR1 and CDR2: GTSNPN and SVGIG (reference sequence). V was cut by 0 bases and J by 1 base, with 14 bases left in between. CDR3 protein: CAWSVGALMGTDTQYF. CDR3 nucleotides: TGTGCCTGGAGTGTAGGGGCCTTGATGGGCACAGATACGCAGTATTTT.

V is TRBV28 and J is TRBJ2-1; 15 nucleotides align to TRBD2. Germline CDR1 and CDR2: MDHEN and SYDVKM. CDR3 length equals 18 residues. After removal of 6 bases from V and 0 bases from J, the junction contained 6 bases not matched to a gene. The DNA of the CDR3 is TGTGCCAGCAGCCGTGGGACTAGCGGGAGGAGCTCCTACAATGAGCAGTTCTTC. It yields the protein CASSRGTSGRSSYNEQFF.

CDR3 sequence reads: CASGLSTTSGRYNEQFF. CDR3 bases: TGTGCTAGTGGTTTGTCTACTACTAGCGGGAGATACAATGAGCAGTTCTTC. The gene calls are TRBV12-5 and TRBJ2-1, with TRBD2 matching 11 bases. CDR3 length: 17 residues. Trimming at V came to 2 bases and at J to 4 bases, leaving 7 bases not matched to a gene. Germline V gene sequence: CDR1 LGHNT, CDR2 FRNRAP.

The chain has TRBV19 and TRBJ2-3; TRBD2 is a possible D gene (6 bases). The CDR3 extends over 14 amino acids. V lost 5 bases and J 3 bases, leaving 12 bases between the germline ends. Looked up from germline, CDR1 is LNHDA and CDR2 is SQIVND (reference sequence). The CDR3 DNA follows: TGTGCCAGTAGTGTCCGGGACTTTACAGATACGCAGTATTTT. Residues: CASSVRDFTDTQYF.

V is TRBV7-2 and J is TRBJ2-2, with a weak D call TRBD2 (6 bases). Germline V gene lookup returns CDR1 SGHTA and CDR2 FQGNSA. This CDR3 has 14 amino acids. V lost 6 bases and J lost 5, with 13 bases in between. The chain's CDR3 is CASRGGGYTGELFF. In nucleotides, the CDR3 is TGTGCCAGCAGGGGAGGAGGGTATACCGGGGAGCTGTTTTTT.

This clone came up a few times. The genes are TRBV30 and TRBJ1-5, with D maybe TRBD1 (6 bases). The CDR3 covers 15 residues. From germline, CDR1 is GTSNPN and CDR2 SVGIG (reference sequence). Trimming took 3 bases from V and 4 from J, leaving 16 bases between them. Here the CDR3 reads CAWRYPGAVNQPQHF. CDR3 nucleotide sequence: TGTGCCTGGAGATATCCAGGGGCCGTGAATCAGCCCCAGCATTTT.

The gene calls are TRBV27 and TRBJ2-5; 7 bases line up with TRBD2. The V segment lost 6 bases and the J segment 5 bases; nucleotides outside the gene matches: 9. The CDR3 has 14 residues. The germline V gene has CDR1 MNHEY and CDR2 SMNVEV (reference sequence). The CDR3 DNA follows: TGTGCCAGCAGGAGACTGACTAGCAGGGAGACCCAGTACTTC. This sequence encodes CASRRLTSRETQYF.

The chain couples TRBV13 to TRBJ1-6, with 7 bases aligning to TRBD1. The length of the CDR3 is 15 residues. V was clipped by 2 bases and J by 7 bases; unmatched bases: 5. Germline V lookup: CDR1 PRHDT, CDR2 FYEKMQ (reference sequence). The CDR3 is CASSLRDRANSPLHF. The DNA of the CDR3 is TGTGCCAGCAGCTTACGTGACAGGGCGAATTCACCCCTCCACTTT.

The chain couples TRBV19 to TRBJ2-4, with a weak D call TRBD1 (5 bases). Germline assignment: CDR1 LNHDA and CDR2 SQIVND (reference sequence). V lost 6 bases and J 0 bases, leaving 15 bases between the germline ends. The CDR3 is 16 residues long. Here the CDR3 DNA reads TGTGCCAGTAGCCCTACAGGATTAATAGCCAAAAACATTCAGTACTTC. Protein product: CASSPTGLIAKNIQYF.

V and J are TRBV6-1 and TRBJ1-5; D is ambiguous. Germline lookup yields CDR1 MNHNS and CDR2 SASEGT. The V end was cut by 6 bases, the J end by 2 bases, with 14 bases between. The CDR3 spans 15 residues. This CDR3 reads CASSSNGIGNQPQHF. CDR3 DNA sequence: TGTGCCAGCAGCTCTAACGGGATCGGCAATCAGCCCCAGCATTTT.

This chain uses TRBV7-6 with TRBJ2-3; TRBD2 matches 13 bases. The CDR3 contains 18 residues. The germline CDR1 and CDR2 sequences are SGHVS and FNYEAQ. After removal of 2 bases from V and 0 bases from J, the junction contained 5 bases not matched to a gene. CDR3 amino acids: CASSLTSGGASSTDTQYF. The DNA of the CDR3 is TGTGCCAGCAGCTTAACTAGCGGGGGGGCCTCAAGCACAGATACGCAGTATTTT.

There are a few counts of this clone. This chain joins TRBV11-3 and TRBJ2-1; TRBD2 might be the D (5 bases). Trimming removed 6 bases at V and 3 bases at J, with 9 bases between. The germline V gene has CDR1 SGHNT and CDR2 YENEEA. CDR3 length: 13 amino acids. In nucleotides, the CDR3 is TGTGCCAGCAGTACCGGGAACTACAATGAGCAGTTCTTC. Translated, it gives CASSTGNYNEQFF.

The chain has TRBV7-3 and TRBJ2-6; D perhaps matches TRBD2 (5 bases). The germline V and J ends were trimmed by 2 bases and 2 bases, with 7 bases remaining between them. This CDR3 has 15 amino acids. Germline values: CDR1 SGHTA, CDR2 FQGTGA. The CDR3 is CASSLSGTGANVLTF. In DNA form, the CDR3 reads TGTGCCAGCAGCTTATCCGGGACTGGGGCCAACGTCCTGACTTTC.

The chain's CDR3 is CATSHGGGRAGEQFF. In DNA form, the CDR3 reads TGTGCCACCTCCCATGGTGGCGGGAGGGCAGGTGAGCAGTTCTTC. The chain has TRBV5-4 and TRBJ2-1; 9 bases map to TRBD2. The CDR3 runs 15 residues. The junction had 16 bases not matched to a gene; V was cut back by 9 bases and J by 9 bases. CDR1 is SGHNT and CDR2 is YYREEE in the germline V gene (reference sequence).

This chain joins TRBV19 and TRBJ2-6; D call uncertain. The CDR3 covers 15 residues. V was cut by 3 bases and J by 0 bases, with 6 bases left in between. From germline, CDR1 is LNHDA and CDR2 SQIVND (reference sequence). Here the CDR3 DNA reads TGTGCCAGTAGTATCCTCTTCTCTGGGGCCAACGTCCTGACTTTC. Its protein is CASSILFSGANVLTF.

This chain connects TRBV30 to TRBJ1-2, with D perhaps matching TRBD1 (5 bases). This CDR3 has 12 residues. The germline V gene has CDR1 GTSNPN and CDR2 SVGIG (reference sequence). The V gene lost 0 bases and the J gene lost 8 bases, with 10 bases spanning the gap. The chain's CDR3 is CAWSVGGSGYTF. The CDR3 nucleotides are TGTGCCTGGAGTGTGGGGGGGAGCGGCTACACCTTC.

The rearrangement uses TRBV5-4 and TRBJ2-7; 9 bases map to TRBD1. The CDR3 length is 17 residues. Germline values: CDR1 SGHNT, CDR2 YYREEE (reference sequence). V trimming: 0 bases; J trimming: 10 bases; junction bases outside the gene matches: 17. CDR3 sequence: CASSLGHGTGRLAGQYF. Written as DNA, the CDR3 is TGTGCCAGCAGCTTGGGTCACGGGACAGGGAGATTAGCCGGCCAGTACTTC.

This clone came up a few times. The same CDR3 arises from other DNA sequences in this sample as well. V and J are TRBV19 and TRBJ2-5; 7 bases match TRBD1. Germline V CDR1 and CDR2: LNHDA, SQIVND (reference sequence). After removal of 3 bases from V and 5 bases from J, the junction contained 3 bases not matched to a gene. The CDR3 runs 13 residues. The CDR3 protein is CASSMLRGETQYF. CDR3 DNA sequence: TGTGCCAGTAGTATGCTCAGGGGGGAGACCCAGTACTTC.

The chain is built from TRBV7-3 and TRBJ1-2; possible D gene TRBD1, 5 bases. Trimming removed 4 bases at V and 4 bases at J, with 10 bases between. CDR3 length: 13 residues. Germline lookup yields CDR1 SGHTA and CDR2 FQGTGA. The CDR3 sequence is CASSSTGVYGYTF. DNA for the CDR3: TGTGCCAGCAGCTCCACAGGAGTCTATGGCTACACCTTC. Supplemented by reference TRBV7-3 and TRBJ1-2, the full variable domain reads GAGVSQTPSNKVTEKGKYVELRCDPISGHTALYWYRQSLGQGPEFLIYFQGTGAADDSGLPNDRFFAVRPEGSVSTLKIQRTERGDSAVYLCASSSTGVYGYTFGSGTRLTVV.

This chain uses TRBV6-6 with TRBJ2-7; D perhaps matches TRBD2 (5 bases). This CDR3 is 15 amino acids long. V was clipped by 7 bases and J by 1 base, with 17 bases between them. Germline CDR1 and CDR2: MNHNY and SVGAGI (reference sequence). The CDR3 loop is CASNAGRGPSYEQYF. The CDR3 coding sequence is TGTGCCAGCAACGCCGGACGCGGGCCTTCCTACGAGCAGTACTTC.

This clone has just a few counts. V gene TRBV23-1 combines with J gene TRBJ1-2; D is perhaps TRBD1 (5 bases). TRBV23-1 is known as an ORF, though its function is uncertain. Trimming took off 0 bases at V and 3 bases at J, with 14 bases between the two ends. This CDR3 has 16 residues. The CDR3 is CASSQSVAGWDYGYTF. CDR3 bases: TGCGCCAGCAGTCAATCGGTGGCAGGGTGGGACTATGGCTACACCTTC.

The V and J genes are TRBV4-2 and TRBJ2-5; 9 bases agree with TRBD2. The J call may be wrong; the DNA end is better matched by TRBJ2-7. The CDR3 has 20 residues. Germline V CDR1 and CDR2: LGHNA, YNFKEQ. This CDR3 reads CASSQDRASGTSVKTYEQYF. The DNA of the CDR3 is TGTGCCAGCAGCCAAGATAGGGCTAGCGGGACGTCCGTAAAAACCTACGAGCAGTACTTC.

The J gene is TRBJ1-2, the V gene TRBV6-6; possibly TRBD1 for D (6 bases). The CDR3 spans 14 residues. The V and J ends lost 5 bases and 4 bases respectively, with 14 bases between them. The germline V gene has CDR1 MNHNY and CDR2 SVGAGI (reference sequence). CDR3: CASSPGTSIYGYTF. The CDR3 nucleotides read TGTGCCAGCAGTCCAGGGACATCCATCTATGGCTACACCTTC.

The CDR3 DNA follows: TGTGCCAGCTCAGATACGGGACAGGGTGGCTATGGCTACACCTTC. It encodes CASSDTGQGGYGYTF. The chain carries TRBV18 and TRBJ1-2, with TRBD1 matching over 9 bases. The CDR3 length is 15 residues. V was clipped by 5 bases and J by 4 bases; unmatched bases: 8. Germline values: CDR1 KGHSH, CDR2 LQKENI.

CDR3 DNA: TGTGCCAGCAGCCCAGGAAAGGCGGGACGATTGGCACTGTTTTTT. Protein: CASSPGKAGRLALFF. The V gene is TRBV7-8, the J gene TRBJ1-4; tentatively, D is TRBD1 (5 bases). CDR1 is SGHVS and CDR2 is FQNEAQ in the germline V gene. CDR3 length equals 15 residues. V lost 5 bases, J lost 13 bases, and 23 bases lay in between.

This clone was counted a few times. The junction departs from the called germline gene at one end, perhaps through a read error. The chain couples TRBV7-9 to TRBJ2-3; D may be TRBD2 (6 bases). This CDR3 is 13 amino acids long. Germline assignment: CDR1 SEHNR and CDR2 FQNEAQ (reference sequence). DNA of the CDR3: TGTTCCAGCAGCCCAATGCGGGAAGATACGCAGTATTTT. This gives the protein CSSSPMREDTQYF.

This clone was picked up a small number of times. V and J are TRBV27 and TRBJ2-1, with D hard to call. Germline CDR1 MNHEY, CDR2 SMNVEV (reference sequence). The CDR3 runs 16 residues. V lost 6 bases and J 0 bases, leaving 15 bases between the germline ends. CDR3 region: CASSYSPGSSYNEQFF. CDR3 sequence (DNA): TGTGCCAGCAGCTATTCGCCGGGTAGCTCCTACAATGAGCAGTTCTTC.